The T cell receptor (beta chain) under discussion was sequenced for a study of blood T cell repertoires in COVID-19. CDR1 is MDHEN, CDR2 SYDVKM, per germline. This CDR3 is 14 amino acids long. With 6 bases removed from V and 6 bases from J, the gap between germline ends came to 17 bases. How the authors handled the data: The assay estimated nucleated cells by amplifying reference gene primers. Assay: immunoSEQ multiplex PCR; the TCRdb copy retains only in-frame clones and omits some. For V, J and clone size, that table is used; D and trimming come from the DNA. The sample has some 180,000 clones; about three quarters are singletons.

The TCR was taken from a woman in her forties or fifties with active or convalescent COVID-19. The chain employs TRBV28 and TRBJ1-2; tentative D call: TRBD1 (5 bases). Sequencing used peripheral blood. The CDR3 here is CASRLGTVVNGYTF. The CDR3 bases are TGTGCCAGCAGACTTGGGACTGTAGTTAATGGCTACACCTTC.